These 27 T cell receptor beta chains originate from one sample sequenced in a study of blood T cell repertoires in COVID-19. Generated by immunoSEQ multiplex PCR, the TCRdb table keeps only in-frame clones and is missing some. The table lists some 180,000 clones, roughly 89% of them singletons, with 0.62% in the top ten. Source material: peripheral blood. The source of these receptors is a man between 50 and 59 years old with acute or convalescent COVID-19.

The chain employs TRBV5-1 and TRBJ2-6; 8 bases fit TRBD1. V lost 2 bases and J lost 0; bases outside the gene matches: 4. The CDR3 sequence is 17 residues long. The V gene's germline CDR1 is SGHRS and CDR2 YFSETQ. In DNA, the CDR3 is TGCGCCAGCAGCTTCGGCAGGGGGCACTCTGGGGCCAACGTCCTGACTTTC. Its protein product is CASSFGRGHSGANVLTF.

The V gene is TRBV29-1, the J gene TRBJ1-2; a weak D match, TRBD1 (6 bases). Germline V CDR1 and CDR2: SQVTM, ANQGSEA. The CDR3 runs 12 residues. With 2 bases removed from V and 4 bases from J, the gap between germline ends came to 8 bases. The CDR3 is CSVETRGYGYTF. For the CDR3, the DNA is TGCAGCGTTGAAACCAGGGGCTATGGCTACACCTTC.

The genes are TRBV9 and TRBJ2-1, with 12 bases identical to TRBD2. The CDR3 contains 16 residues. CDR1 and CDR2 from the germline V gene are SGDLS and YYNGEE. V lost 4 bases, J lost 7 bases, and 9 bases stayed unmatched. The CDR3 is CASSPRTSGNRNEQFF. The CDR3 DNA reads TGTGCCAGCAGCCCCCGGACTAGCGGGAATAGAAATGAGCAGTTCTTC.

The chain links TRBV28 to TRBJ1-2; possible D gene TRBD1, 6 bases. This CDR3 spans 13 amino acids. Trimming left V 6 bases short and J 2 bases short, with 10 bases between. Per germline, CDR1 MDHEN and CDR2 SYDVKM. The CDR3 DNA follows: TGTGCCAGCAGGGTTGACAGGAACTATGGCTACACCTTC. Translation gives CASRVDRNYGYTF.

The chain has TRBV7-9 and TRBJ1-1; D is undetermined. The CDR3 totals 15 residues. The germline V gene encodes CDR1 SEHNR and CDR2 FQNEAQ (reference sequence). V lost 2 bases to trimming and J lost 1 base, with 11 bases between them. The CDR3 nucleotides are TGTGCCAGCAGCTTACTGGGCGGGTCGAACACTGAAGCTTTCTTT. It specifies CASSLLGGSNTEAFF.

The chain recombines TRBV7-3 with TRBJ2-7; 11 bases map to TRBD2. CDR1 and CDR2 (germline): SGHTA, FQGTGA. V shed 5 bases, J shed 2 bases, and the junction held 8 bases outside the gene matches. The CDR3 consists of 16 residues. CDR3 sequence (DNA): TGTGCCAGCAGCGCGAGGGGACTAGCGGCCACCTACGAGCAGTACGTC. As protein: CASSARGLAATYEQYV.

This chain uses TRBV2 with TRBJ1-1; D gene uncertain. Trimming shortened V by 8 bases and J by 1 base, and 14 bases separated the two germline ends. This CDR3 comprises 14 residues. The V gene's germline CDR1 is SNHLY and CDR2 FYNNEI. CDR3 coding DNA: TGTGCCAGCCGTCTCGGGGAAGAGAACACTGAAGCTTTCTTT. The encoded protein is CASRLGEENTEAFF. Drawing the rest from reference TRBV2 and TRBJ1-1, the complete variable domain is EPEVTQTPSHQVTQMGQEVILRCVPISNHLYFYWYRQILGQKVEFLVSFYNNEISEKSEIFDDQFSVERPDGSNFTLKIRSTKLEDSAMYFCASRLGEENTEAFFGQGTRLTVV.

CDR3 loop: CASSRTGSPYEQYV. Here the CDR3 DNA reads TGTGCCAGCAGCCGGACAGGGAGTCCCTACGAGCAGTACGTC. The chain couples TRBV6-2 or TRBV6-3 to TRBJ2-7; 8 nucleotides line up with TRBD1. V lost 6 bases and J lost 2; bases outside the gene matches: 6. CDR3 length: 14 amino acids. Germline V gives CDR1 MNHEY, CDR2 SVGEGT.

The genes are TRBV19 and TRBJ2-1; D perhaps matches TRBD2 (5 bases). CDR3 size: 15 residues. The germline CDR1 and CDR2 sequences are LNHDA and SQIVND (reference sequence). Trimming took 2 bases from V and 5 from J, leaving 13 bases between them. The CDR3 spells CASSILAKRDNEQFF. CDR3 DNA: TGTGCCAGTAGTATATTAGCGAAAAGGGACAATGAGCAGTTCTTC. Based on the CDR3 plus reference TRBV19 and TRBJ2-1, the full variable domain is DGGITQSPKYLFRKEGQNVTLSCEQNLNHDAMYWYRQDPGQGLRLIYYSQIVNDFQKGDIAEGYSVSREKKESFPLTVTSAQKNPTAFYLCASSILAKRDNEQFFGPGTRLTVL.

The V call is TRBV24-1, the J call TRBJ2-3; 9 bases are shared with TRBD2. The CDR3 covers 15 residues. With 4 bases clipped from V and 2 bases from J, the junction kept 3 bases outside the gene matches. Germline V gene data show CDR1 as KGHDR and CDR2 as SFDVKD. The CDR3 sequence is CATSDLAGATDTQYF. The CDR3 nucleotides are TGTGCCACCAGTGACTTAGCGGGAGCCACAGATACGCAGTATTTT.

The V call is TRBV25-1, the J call TRBJ1-1; tentative D call: TRBD1 (6 bases). The V end was cut by 6 bases, the J end by 7 bases, with 15 bases between. The CDR3 extends over 13 amino acids. Germline CDR1 and CDR2: MGHDK and SYGVNS. CDR3 sequence (DNA): TGTGCCAGCAGGAAACAGGGTTTGGTTGAAGCTTTCTTT. This translates into CASRKQGLVEAFF.

The chain combines TRBV18 with TRBJ1-6; 9 bases map to TRBD1. V shed 3 bases and J 2 bases; nucleotides not matched to a gene: 8. From germline, CDR1 is KGHSH and CDR2 LQKENI. The CDR3 runs 18 residues. CDR3 residues: CASSPNTGGRTYNSPLHF. The CDR3 DNA sequence: TGTGCCAGCTCACCCAACACAGGGGGCCGGACCTATAATTCACCCCTCCACTTT. Filled out from reference TRBV18 and TRBJ1-6, the complete variable domain reads NAGVMQNPRHLVRRRGQEARLRCSPMKGHSHVYWYRQLPEEGLKFMVYLQKENIIDESGMPKERFSAEFPKEGPSILRIQQVVRGDSAAYFCASSPNTGGRTYNSPLHFGNGTRLTVT.

The chain combines TRBV7-9 with TRBJ2-2; 8 bases match TRBD1. CDR1 and CDR2 from the germline V gene are SEHNR and FQNEAQ (reference sequence). After removal of 5 bases from V and 5 bases from J, the junction contained 10 bases not matched to a gene. The CDR3 length is 16 residues. The CDR3 DNA reads TGTGCCAGCAGCCTCCGGACAGGGAGGACAACCGGGGAGCTGTTTTTT. Translated: CASSLRTGRTTGELFF.

The chain uses TRBV7-2 and TRBJ1-2; 7 bases fit TRBD1. From germline, CDR1 is SGHTA and CDR2 FQGNSA. Trimming cost V 4 bases and J 3 bases; bases outside gene matches: 8. The CDR3 length is 15 residues. The CDR3 DNA follows: TGTGCCAGCAGCTCCAGGACAGGCAACTACTATGGCTACACCTTC. Translating it yields CASSSRTGNYYGYTF.

This clone was recorded only once. The rearrangement uses TRBV5-4 and TRBJ2-3; D may be TRBD1 (6 bases). V was pared by 5 bases and J by 2 bases, with 18 bases between. Germline assignment: CDR1 SGHNT and CDR2 YYREEE (reference sequence). The CDR3 runs 16 residues. CDR3: CASRNPRDINTDTQYF. The CDR3 nucleotides are TGTGCCAGCAGAAATCCCCGGGACATAAACACAGATACGCAGTATTTT.

The V call is TRBV28, the J call TRBJ1-3; the D is unclear. Germline-derived CDR1 and CDR2 are MDHEN and SYDVKM. The length of the CDR3 is 14 residues. V dropped 6 bases and J dropped 5 bases, with 14 bases sitting between them. This CDR3 is CASREGIIRNTIYF. The CDR3 nucleotides read TGTGCCAGCAGGGAGGGAATCATACGAAACACCATATATTTT.

This sequence joins TRBV12-3 or TRBV12-4 and TRBJ1-5; D is unresolved. Trimming stripped 6 bases from V and 10 bases from J, with 16 bases between. The CDR3 covers 13 residues. Written as DNA, the CDR3 is TGTGCCAGCAGCCTAGCAGCCCCTCACCCCCAGCATTTT. Protein: CASSLAAPHPQHF.

CDR3 in amino acids: CASSIDWSRNTEAFF. The CDR3 DNA reads TGTGCCAGTAGTATAGATTGGAGTCGGAACACTGAAGCTTTCTTT. V and J are TRBV19 and TRBJ1-1, with D unresolved. CDR3 length: 15 residues. Germline values: CDR1 LNHDA, CDR2 SQIVND (reference sequence). V was clipped by 0 bases and J by 1 base, with 9 bases between them. Together with reference TRBV19 and TRBJ1-1, the CDR3 gives the full variable domain: DGGITQSPKYLFRKEGQNVTLSCEQNLNHDAMYWYRQDPGQGLRLIYYSQIVNDFQKGDIAEGYSVSREKKESFPLTVTSAQKNPTAFYLCASSIDWSRNTEAFFGQGTRLTVV.

The chain uses TRBV7-2 and TRBJ1-6; TRBD1 matches at 8 bases. The CDR3 runs to 16 residues. The junction had 12 bases not matched to a gene; V was cut back by 5 bases and J by 9 bases. The V gene's germline CDR1 is SGHTA and CDR2 FQGNSA. The CDR3 bases are TGTGCCAGCAGCCAAGGTATGGCAGGGGGCTTTTCACCCCTCCACTTT. This codes for CASSQGMAGGFSPLHF.

This clone was detected only a few times. This sequence joins TRBV7-9 and TRBJ1-2, with 10 bases that match TRBD1. The CDR3 runs to 15 residues. Trimming removed 5 bases from V and 0 bases from J; junction bases left unmatched: 3. The germline V gene has CDR1 SEHNR and CDR2 FQNEAQ (reference sequence). The CDR3 DNA is TGTGCCAGCAGCGGACAGGGGGGTGCTAACTATGGCTACACCTTC. Translating gives CASSGQGGANYGYTF.

V gene TRBV5-4 combines with J gene TRBJ1-3; 7 bases line up with TRBD1. The CDR3 runs 15 residues. CDR1 and CDR2 (germline): SGHNT, YYREEE (reference sequence). The V and J ends lost 3 bases and 9 bases, in that order; junction bases with no gene match: 12. This CDR3 reads CASSSHPGGSGTIYF. The CDR3 DNA reads as TGTGCCAGCAGCTCACACCCAGGGGGATCGGGCACCATATATTTT.

V is TRBV3-1 (or the pseudogene TRBV3-2) and J is TRBJ1-3, with 7 positions matching TRBD1. The germline V gene encodes CDR1 LGHDT and CDR2 YNNKEL (reference sequence). J gave up 3 bases and V 4 bases, and 6 bases lay outside the gene matches. This CDR3 spans 15 amino acids. The CDR3 DNA is TGTGCCAGCAGCCTCGGACAGGCAGGTGGAAACACCATATATTTT. Protein product: CASSLGQAGGNTIYF.

The chain combines TRBV6-2 or TRBV6-3 with TRBJ1-5; D gene ambiguous. This CDR3 has 13 amino acids. Trimming removed 6 bases at V and 5 bases at J, with 11 bases between. Germline CDR1 and CDR2: MNHEY and SVGEGT. The CDR3 protein is CASSSSADQPQHF. The CDR3 nucleotides are TGTGCCAGCAGCTCAAGCGCCGATCAGCCCCAGCATTTT.

V usage is TRBV6-5 and J usage is TRBJ2-5; 10 bases are shared with TRBD2. J was trimmed by 1 base and V by 2 bases; bases with no gene match: 4. This CDR3 spans 16 amino acids. Germline assignment: CDR1 MNHEY and CDR2 SVGAGI. The CDR3 DNA reads TGTGCCAGCAGTTACGGCTTAGCGGGAGGCCAAGAGACCCAGTACTTC. Translation: CASSYGLAGGQETQYF.

The genes are TRBV7-9 and TRBJ2-3; 9 nucleotides align to TRBD1. In germline, CDR1 is SEHNR, CDR2 FQNEAQ (reference sequence). Trimming took 1 base from V and 3 from J; bases not matched to a gene: 2. The CDR3 extends over 15 amino acids. CDR3 in amino acids: CASSLEGQGTDTQYF. The CDR3 DNA is TGTGCCAGCAGCTTAGAGGGACAGGGTACAGATACGCAGTATTTT.

This clone was seen only once. The chain has TRBV27 and TRBJ1-2; D gene unclear. Trimming removed 3 bases from V and 4 bases from J, with 9 bases in between. The CDR3 runs to 13 residues. Germline CDR1 and CDR2: MNHEY and SMNVEV (reference sequence). CDR3 sequence reads: CASSFSRLYGYTF. The CDR3 bases are TGTGCCAGCAGTTTTTCCAGGCTCTATGGCTACACCTTC.

This chain connects TRBV7-2 to TRBJ1-2, with TRBD1 matching over 9 bases. The germline gives CDR1 SGHTA, CDR2 FQGNSA. The CDR3 totals 15 residues. After removal of 4 bases from V and 8 bases from J, the junction contained 11 bases not matched to a gene. The chain's CDR3 is CASSYGGGQGGGYTF. CDR3 in DNA: TGTGCCAGCAGCTATGGAGGGGGACAGGGAGGCGGCTACACCTTC.